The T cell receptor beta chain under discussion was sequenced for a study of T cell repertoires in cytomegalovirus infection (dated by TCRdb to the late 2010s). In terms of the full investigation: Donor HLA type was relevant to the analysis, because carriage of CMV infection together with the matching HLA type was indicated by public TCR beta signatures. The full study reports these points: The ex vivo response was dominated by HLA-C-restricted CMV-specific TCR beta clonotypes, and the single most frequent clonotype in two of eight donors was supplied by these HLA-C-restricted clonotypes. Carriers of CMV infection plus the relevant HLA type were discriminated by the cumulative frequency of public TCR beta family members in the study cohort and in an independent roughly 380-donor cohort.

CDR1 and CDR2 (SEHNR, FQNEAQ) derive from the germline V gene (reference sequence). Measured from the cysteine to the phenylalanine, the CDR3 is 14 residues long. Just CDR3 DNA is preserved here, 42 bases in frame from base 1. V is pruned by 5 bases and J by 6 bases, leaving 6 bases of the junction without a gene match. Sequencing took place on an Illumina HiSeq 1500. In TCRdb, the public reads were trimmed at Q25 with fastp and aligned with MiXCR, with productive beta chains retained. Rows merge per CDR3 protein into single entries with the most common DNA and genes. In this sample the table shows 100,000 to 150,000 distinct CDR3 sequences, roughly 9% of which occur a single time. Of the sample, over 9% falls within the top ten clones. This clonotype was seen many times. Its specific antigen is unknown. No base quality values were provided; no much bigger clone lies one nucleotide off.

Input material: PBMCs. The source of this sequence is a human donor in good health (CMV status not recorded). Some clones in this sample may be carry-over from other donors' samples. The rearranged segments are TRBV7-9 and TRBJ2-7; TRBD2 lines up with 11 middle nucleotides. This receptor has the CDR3 CASSPAGTSGEQYF. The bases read TGTGCCAGCAGCCCCGCCGGGACTAGCGGCGAGCAGTACTTC.